This T cell receptor (beta chain) emerged from a study of OX40 agonist ivuxolimab in advanced cancers. Study-level information: Earlier anti-PD-1, anti-PD-L1 or anti-CTLA-4 therapy was permitted; roughly 37% had received some.

Sequencing was performed with immunoSEQ multiplex PCR; in TCRdb, only in-frame clones are kept and a portion is missing. In the table there are tens of thousands of clones, more than 75% of which are singletons. On this clone itself: Its antigen is not identified.

Study-level findings and limits: Normalized T-cell clonal expansion was also low in a subset of nonresponders. Both blood CD4+ and CD8+ T cells showed clonal growth by week 6 at 0.1 to 3.0 mg/kg.

Blood draws occurred at baseline, cycle 4 day 1, and cycle 7 day 1. Material: CD4+ or CD8+ T cells sorted from blood, obtained in a trial of the OX40 agonist ivuxolimab. The TCR was taken from an adult with an advanced solid tumor such as melanoma, head and neck, liver or kidney cancer.

The CDR3 here is CASSLGAASSYEQYF. In nucleotides, the CDR3 is TGCGCCAGCAGCTTGGGGGCAGCCAGCTCCTACGAGCAGTACTTC. The chain has TRBV5-1 and TRBJ2-7; unclear D gene. The CDR3 runs to 15 residues. V gave up 0 bases and J gave up 0 bases, with 10 bases separating them. Germline CDR1 SGHRS, CDR2 YFSETQ.